The present TCR beta chain was sequenced within a study of blood T cell repertoires in COVID-19. Study summary: The cDNA or gDNA used as material had been derived from T cells, B-cell-depleted T cells, or PBMCs.

Sequencing was performed with immunoSEQ multiplex PCR; in TCRdb, only in-frame clones are kept and a portion is missing. The sample carries 390,000 or so clones, 85% to 90% recorded once. CDR1 is KGHDR, CDR2 SFDVKD, per germline. V dropped 4 bases and J dropped 4; count of bases not matched to a gene: 9. The CDR3 is 16 residues long. This clone was found once. Sequencing was carried out using PBMCs or T cells enriched from blood (not recorded which). The V call is TRBV24-1, the J call TRBJ2-1; 7 bases are a match to TRBD2. The receptor was isolated from a man aged 18 to 30 who had recovered from COVID-19. The CDR3 reads CATSDPRASGYNEQFF. The DNA for the CDR3 is TGTGCCACCAGTGACCCGCGGGCTAGCGGTTACAATGAGCAGTTCTTC.